These T cell receptor beta chains were read from a single sample in a study of glioma-infiltrating T cells. One entry per CDR3 protein, called by TCRdb with MiXCR from the multiplex PCR reads. This repertoire shows under 150,000 distinct CDR3 sequences, about 22% found once; its top ten account for under 35%. Source material: glioma tissue, nonneoplastic brain tissue, or PBMCs (not recorded which). The receptors derive from a human donor with low-grade glioma or glioblastoma, undergoing nonglioma brain surgery, or in good health (not recorded which). Both conserved end residues are part of each CDR3. A D gene is named only where the DNA matches it firmly. Only some rows state a clone size, as once, few, many or a class for expanded clones.

abundance	j_gene	d_gene	v_gene	CDR3nt	CDR3aa
many	TRBJ2-3	TRBD2	TRBV7-9	TGTGCCAGCAGCTTCTCCGGGACTAGTCCACAAGATACGCAGTATTTT	CASSFSGTSPQDTQYF
NA	TRBJ1-1	TRBD1	TRBV7-2	TGTGCCAGCAGCCCCGGGACAGAGAACACTGAAGCTTTCTTT	CASSPGTENTEAFF
many	TRBJ1-1	NA	TRBV7-9	TGTGCCAGCAGCTTACGGACCGGGCGGCACACTGAAGCTTTCTTT	CASSLRTGRHTEAFF
NA	TRBJ1-1	NA	TRBV3-1	TGTGCCAGCAGCCCCAGCGGGTGGGGCACTGAAGCTTTCTTT	CASSPSGWGTEAFF
few	TRBJ2-5	TRBD1	TRBV5-4	TGTGCCAGCAGGGCCTTTAAAGGGGGCGCGGTCAGCGAGACCCAGTACTTC	CASRAFKGGAVSETQYF
NA	TRBJ1-6	TRBD1	TRBV3-1	TGTGCCAGCAGCCAAGAAACAGGGGCCGCACCCCTCCACTTT	CASSQETGAAPLHF
NA	TRBJ2-5	NA	TRBV7-9	TGTGCCAGCAGCTTAGGCACGGGGGTCCAAGAGACCCAGTACTTC	CASSLGTGVQETQYF
NA	TRBJ2-5	NA	TRBV11-2	TGTGCCAGCAGCTTAGTCTTCTCGAGGGAAGAGACCCAGTACTTC	CASSLVFSREETQYF
NA	TRBJ1-1	TRBD1	TRBV18	TGTGCCACCATTGGGGACAGGGGGTCGTCTGAAGCTTTCTTT	CATIGDRGSSEAFF
few	TRBJ1-6	NA	TRBV28	TGTGCCAGCAGAAAAGGGTTCTTCGGTAATTCACCCCTCCACTTT	CASRKGFFGNSPLHF
NA	TRBJ1-1	TRBD1	TRBV3-1	TGTGCCAGCAGCCGTACGGGACAGGGATCAATGAACACTGAAGCTTTCTTT	CASSRTGQGSMNTEAFF
many	TRBJ1-6	NA	TRBV4-2	TGTGCCAGCAGCCAAGGAACGGCCAGGAATTCACCCCTCCACTTT	CASSQGTARNSPLHF
NA	TRBJ2-5	TRBD2	TRBV7-6	TGTGCCAGCAGCTTATGGGCCCGGGCTAGCGGGACGGAGACCCAGTACTTC	CASSLWARASGTETQYF
NA	TRBJ1-4	NA	TRBV24-1	TGTGCCACCAGTGACCCCACCGACAGTGAAAAAATGTTTTTT	CATSDPTDSEKMFF
few	TRBJ1-1	NA	TRBV18	TGTGCCAGCTCACCCCGGACAGCAACGCTTGAAGCTTTCTTT	CASSPRTATLEAFF
NA	TRBJ2-1	TRBD2	TRBV20-1	TGCAGTGCTAGGCGCGGGGGGGCCCTTTCGAATGAGCAGTTCTTC	CSARRGGALSNEQFF
many	TRBJ2-3	NA	TRBV15	TGTGCCAAGATTCGACAGTATAAAGATACGCAGTATTTT	CAKIRQYKDTQYF
NA	TRBJ1-2	NA	TRBV7-2	TGTGCCAGCAGCTCCCCCCTGGCCGCTGGGACCTTC	CASSSPLAAGTF
NA	TRBJ1-3	NA	TRBV12-3/TRBV12-4	TGTGCCAGCAGTTTTGCCCAGGGGAACGGAGACACCATATATTTT	CASSFAQGNGDTIYF
few	TRBJ2-4	TRBD2	TRBV20-1	TGCAGTGCTAGCGGGGGGGCGAACATTCAGTACTTC	CSASGGANIQYF
many	TRBJ2-3	NA	TRBV3-1	TGTGCCAGCAGCCCCACAACCTTTATTACGCAGTATTTT	CASSPTTFITQYF
few	TRBJ2-3	NA	TRBV24-1	TGTGCCACCAGTGATGGCACCCCCCAGTATTTT	CATSDGTPQYF
NA	TRBJ2-3	TRBD2	TRBV5-1	TGCGCCAGCAGCCTCCAGGGAGGGACCACAGATACGCAGTATTTT	CASSLQGGTTDTQYF
few	TRBJ1-2	TRBD1	TRBV7-8	TGTGCCAGCAGCTTAGCGGACAGGGCGACGGGTGGCTACACCTTC	CASSLADRATGGYTF
NA	TRBJ1-2	NA	TRBV28	TGTGCCAGCAGTTTAGGGGGTGAGGGCAACACCTTC	CASSLGGEGNTF
few	TRBJ1-5	NA	TRBV27	TGTGCCAGCAGCCCGGGACGGACTACAAGGAGCAATCAGCCCCAGCATTTT	CASSPGRTTRSNQPQHF
NA	TRBJ2-1	TRBD2	TRBV9	TGTGCCAGCAGCCCACTAGCGGGGGGACCTCCCTCCTACAATGAGCAGTTCTTC	CASSPLAGGPPSYNEQFF
NA	TRBJ1-2	NA	TRBV20-1	TGCAGTGCTGAGACCGTGAACTATGGCTACACCTTC	CSAETVNYGYTF
few	TRBJ2-3	NA	TRBV20-1	TGCAGTGCTAGAGACAACGGGCAGGGTCTAGATACGCAGTATTTT	CSARDNGQGLDTQYF
NA	TRBJ2-4	NA	TRBV14	TGTGCCAGCAGCCCGCCACAGGGAGGCAAAAACATTCAGTACTTC	CASSPPQGGKNIQYF
few	TRBJ2-2	NA	TRBV10-1	TGCGCCAGCAGATCGGACACTCTCGGGGAGCTGTTTTTT	CASRSDTLGELFF
many	TRBJ1-5	NA	TRBV20-1	TGCAGTGCTAGAGAGGGGGAAAGTAATCAGCCCCAGCATTTT	CSAREGESNQPQHF
many	TRBJ2-1	NA	TRBV4-1	TGCGCCAGCAGCCCTGGGCAGTCCTACAATGAGCAGTTCTTC	CASSPGQSYNEQFF
NA	TRBJ1-1	NA	TRBV28	TGTGCCAGCAGTTTGCCAGGGCTTTTGGCTTTCTTT	CASSLPGLLAFF
NA	TRBJ1-2	NA	TRBV18	TGTGCCAGCTCACCACGAGCCCCAAGAGCTAACTATGGCTACACCTTC	CASSPRAPRANYGYTF
few	TRBJ2-3	NA	TRBV12-3/TRBV12-4	TGTGCCAGCGATACCGACACAGATACGCAGTATTTT	CASDTDTDTQYF
NA	TRBJ2-1	TRBD1	TRBV12-3/TRBV12-4	TGTGCCAGCAGTGGGACAGGGAGCTCCTACAATGAGCAGTTCTTC	CASSGTGSSYNEQFF
NA	TRBJ2-3	NA	TRBV6-2/TRBV6-3	TGTGCCAGCAGTTATCCCGGACATAGCACAGATACGCAGTATTTT	CASSYPGHSTDTQYF
many	TRBJ2-3	TRBD2	TRBV20-1	TGCAGTGCTGCACCTAGCGGCTTTAGCACAGATACGCAGTATTTT	CSAAPSGFSTDTQYF
many	TRBJ1-1	TRBD1	TRBV6-1	TGTGCCAGCAGCCTAAATGGGGACAGGGGGCGATGGGACACTGAAGCTTTCTTT	CASSLNGDRGRWDTEAFF
many	TRBJ1-5	NA	TRBV2	TGTGCCAGCAACCCGACCCGGGGAAGGGGCAATCAGCCCCAGCATTTT	CASNPTRGRGNQPQHF
few	TRBJ2-5	TRBD1	TRBV28	TGTGCCAGCAGTCCGACAGGGGGCGCGGAGACCCAGTACTTC	CASSPTGGAETQYF
NA	TRBJ2-3	NA	TRBV24-1	TGTGCCACCAGTGACCCCGGGACTGATGACACAGATACGCAGTATTTT	CATSDPGTDDTDTQYF
many	TRBJ1-2	NA	TRBV6-1	TGTGCCAGCACTAGGAACTCCTATGGCTACACCTTC	CASTRNSYGYTF
NA	TRBJ1-1	NA	TRBV7-9	TGTGCCAGCAGCTTAACGGGACGCTTAAACACTGAAGCTTTCTTT	CASSLTGRLNTEAFF
many	TRBJ2-1	NA	TRBV24-1	TGTGCCACCAGTCGGGCGGTCAGCTCCTACAATGAGCAGTTCTTC	CATSRAVSSYNEQFF
many	TRBJ1-1	NA	TRBV20-1	TGCAGTGCTAGAGATTGGCAGGGTTTGAACACTGAAGCTTTCTTT	CSARDWQGLNTEAFF
NA	TRBJ1-1	TRBD1	TRBV20-1	TGCAGTGCTAGCCCCGGACAGGGGGTAGTAAAAGCTTTCTTT	CSASPGQGVVKAFF